This passage covers 10 T cell receptor beta chains from one sample sequenced in a study of cytomegalovirus exposure and HLA in healthy donors. PCR amplification relied on 60 Vbeta primers (plus 13 Jbeta primers). Profiling relied on immunoSEQ multiplex PCR, and the TCRdb table lists in-frame clones only, not all of them. The sample has about 94,000 clones, 81% seen once. Input material: PBMCs. The source is a human donor in good health.

CDR3 nucleotides: TGTGCCAGCACTTCCGGGACCCGGGGAGGACAGACCCAGTACTTC. It yields the protein CASTSGTRGGQTQYF. The chain links TRBV2 to TRBJ2-5; maybe TRBD2 (6 bases). Germline-derived CDR1 and CDR2 are SNHLY and FYNNEI. Trimming cost V 7 bases and J 6 bases, with 21 bases left between them. The CDR3 loop spans 15 amino acids.

V usage is TRBV6-6 and J usage is TRBJ2-5; maybe TRBD1 (6 bases). Germline CDR1 reads MNHNY; CDR2 reads SVGAGI (reference sequence). The CDR3 is 13 residues long. Trimming removed 2 bases from V and 5 bases from J, with 9 bases in between. The CDR3 DNA follows: TGTGCCAGCAGTTACGGGGGCAAGGAGACCCAGTACTTC. It translates to CASSYGGKETQYF.

The V call is TRBV7-2, the J call TRBJ2-1, with 7 bases lining up with TRBD2. The CDR3 has 14 amino acids. J lost 9 bases, V lost 1 base, and 6 bases had no gene match. The germline V gene has CDR1 SGHTA and CDR2 FQGNSA. The CDR3 DNA follows: TGTGCCAGCAGCTTAGGGAAGCGGGGTAGTGAGCAGTTCTTC. As protein: CASSLGKRGSEQFF.

In its sample, this clone was seen a few times. The V call is TRBV7-9, the J call TRBJ1-4; tentatively, D is TRBD1 (5 bases). CDR3 size: 16 residues. Germline V gives CDR1 SEHNR, CDR2 FQNEAQ (reference sequence). V was shortened by 1 base and J by 5 bases, with 14 bases between the two germline ends. The CDR3 reads CASSLVSGSLNEKLFF. The CDR3 nucleotides are TGTGCCAGCAGCTTAGTCTCAGGGTCCTTGAATGAAAAACTGTTTTTT.

The rearrangement joins TRBV18 to TRBJ2-1; D is undetermined. Per germline, CDR1 KGHSH and CDR2 LQKENI. The CDR3 is 13 amino acids. V lost 3 bases and J 7 bases, leaving 10 bases between the germline ends. CDR3 nucleotide sequence: TGTGCCAGCTCACCGGCCATTACGAATGAGCAGTTCTTC. This gives the protein CASSPAITNEQFF.

This rearrangement joins TRBV6-1 to TRBJ2-7; 7 nucleotides match TRBD2. CDR3 length: 15 amino acids. V trimming: 4 bases; J trimming: 1 base; junction bases outside the gene matches: 7. CDR1 is MNHNS and CDR2 is SASEGT in the germline V gene. This CDR3 is CASSGTGGRSYEQYF. CDR3 coding DNA: TGTGCCAGCAGTGGGACCGGGGGGAGGTCCTACGAGCAGTACTTC.

The chain uses TRBV19 and TRBJ2-7, with 8 bases matching TRBD1. The V and J ends lost 3 bases and 7 bases, in that order; junction bases with no gene match: 11. Germline V gene sequence: CDR1 LNHDA, CDR2 SQIVND (reference sequence). The CDR3 is 15 residues long. The CDR3 loop is CASSMGQGAGWEQYF. The DNA for the CDR3 is TGTGCCAGTAGTATGGGGCAGGGGGCCGGATGGGAGCAGTACTTC.

The CDR3 sequence is CASSLGGIGGNEQFF. CDR3 coding DNA: TGCGCCAGCAGCTTGGGTGGGATTGGCGGGAATGAGCAGTTCTTC. The chain recombines TRBV5-1 with TRBJ2-1; TRBD2 is a possible D gene (5 bases). The germline V gene encodes CDR1 SGHRS and CDR2 YFSETQ. The germline V and J ends were trimmed by 0 bases and 7 bases, with 14 bases remaining between them. This CDR3 is built from 15 residues.

The chain couples TRBV6-4 to TRBJ2-1; the D gene is possibly TRBD2 (6 bases). The V gene lost 2 bases and the J gene lost 3 bases, with 17 bases spanning the gap. The germline V gene has CDR1 MRHNA and CDR2 SNTAGT. The CDR3 extends over 17 amino acids. DNA for the CDR3: TGTGCCAGCAGTGACCTGGGAGGTAGCGGTGGCTACAATGAGCAGTTCTTC. Its protein product is CASSDLGGSGGYNEQFF.

In its sample, this clone was seen once. V is TRBV7-9 and J is TRBJ2-1; no definite D call. The V end was cut by 5 bases, the J end by 4 bases, with 12 bases between. From germline, CDR1 is SEHNR and CDR2 FQNEAQ (reference sequence). The CDR3 has 14 residues. The CDR3 DNA reads TGTGCCAGCAGCCCATCTCTCGGTTACAATGAGCAGTTCTTC. This codes for CASSPSLGYNEQFF.